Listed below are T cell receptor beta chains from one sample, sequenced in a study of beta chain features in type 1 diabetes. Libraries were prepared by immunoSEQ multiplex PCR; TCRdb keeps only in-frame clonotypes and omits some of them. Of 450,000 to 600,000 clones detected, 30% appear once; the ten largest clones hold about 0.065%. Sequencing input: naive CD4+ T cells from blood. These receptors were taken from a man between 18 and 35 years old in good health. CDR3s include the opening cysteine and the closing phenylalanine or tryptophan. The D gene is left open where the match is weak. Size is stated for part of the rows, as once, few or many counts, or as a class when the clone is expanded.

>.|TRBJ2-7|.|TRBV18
TGTGCCAGCTCACCATATCAAGGCCAGAACCCCAACGAGCAGTACTTC
CASSPYQGQNPNEQYF
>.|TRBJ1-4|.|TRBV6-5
TGTGCCAGCAGGGACGACATTTCAACTAATGAAAAACTGTTTTTT
CASRDDISTNEKLFF
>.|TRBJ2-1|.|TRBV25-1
TGTGCCAGCAGTCGACCATCCAGCAATGAGCAGTTCTTC
CASSRPSSNEQFF
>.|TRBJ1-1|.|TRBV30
TGTGCCTGGAGAGGGGGTCGCGGCAACACTGAAGCTTTCTTT
CAWRGGRGNTEAFF
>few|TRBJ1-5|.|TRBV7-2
TGTGCCAGCAGCTTAGTAGGGACCTTCAATCAGCCCCAGCATTTT
CASSLVGTFNQPQHF
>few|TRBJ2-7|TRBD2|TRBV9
TGTGCCAGCAGCGTAGAGAGCGGGAGAGTATACGAGCAGTACTTC
CASSVESGRVYEQYF
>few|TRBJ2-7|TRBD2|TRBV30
TGTGCCTGGAGTGTAATAAGCGGGAGGGGTGAGCAGTACTTC
CAWSVISGRGEQYF
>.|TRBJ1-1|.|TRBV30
TGTGCCTGGAGTGTGACATGGAACACTGAAGCTTTCTTT
CAWSVTWNTEAFF
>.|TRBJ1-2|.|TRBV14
TGTGCCAGCAGCCAAGAGAGGCGAAGCTACACCTTC
CASSQERRSYTF
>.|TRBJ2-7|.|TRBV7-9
TGTGCCAGCAGTTTAACAGTAACCTACGAGCAGTACTTC
CASSLTVTYEQYF
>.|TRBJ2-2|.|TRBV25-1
TGTGCCAGCAGATCGACTCCGGTTGGCGGGGAGCTGTTTTTT
CASRSTPVGGELFF
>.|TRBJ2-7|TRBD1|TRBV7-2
TGTGCCAGCAGCTCCGACAGGGACAGCTCCTACGAGCAGTACTTC
CASSSDRDSSYEQYF
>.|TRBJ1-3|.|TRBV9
TGTGCCAGCAGCGGGGCCCGGGGCTCTGGAAACACCATATATTTT
CASSGARGSGNTIYF
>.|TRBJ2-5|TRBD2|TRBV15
TGTGCCACCAGCTTGAGGACTAGCGGACAAGAGACCCAGTACTTC
CATSLRTSGQETQYF
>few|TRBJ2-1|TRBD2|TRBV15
TGTGCCACCAGCAGAGAGGCCGCGGGAGGCTATGAGCAGTTCTTC
CATSREAAGGYEQFF
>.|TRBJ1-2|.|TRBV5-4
TGTGCCAGCAGCTTCTTCGACCTTTCAGGAGGCTACACCTTC
CASSFFDLSGGYTF
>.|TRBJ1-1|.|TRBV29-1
TGCAGCGGGAGGGTGGGCGACACTGAAGCTTTCTTT
CSGRVGDTEAFF
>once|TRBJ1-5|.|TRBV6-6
TGTGCCAGCAGTTACTCGTACGGTCGCTCGAATCAGCCCCAGCATTTT
CASSYSYGRSNQPQHF
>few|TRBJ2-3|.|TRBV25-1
TGTGCCAGCAGTGAAGTTACAGATACGCAGTATTTT
CASSEVTDTQYF
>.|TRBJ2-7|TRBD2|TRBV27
TGTGCCAGCAGTTCCACTAGCGCAACCTACGAGCAGTACTTC
CASSSTSATYEQYF
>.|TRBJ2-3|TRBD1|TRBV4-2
TGTGCCAGCAGCCAAGAGGGACAGGCGGGGGATACGCAGTATTTT
CASSQEGQAGDTQYF
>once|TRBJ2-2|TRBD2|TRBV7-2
TGTGCCAGCAGCATCCTTCCTAGCGGGAGTAGCGGGGAGCTGTTTTTT
CASSILPSGSSGELFF
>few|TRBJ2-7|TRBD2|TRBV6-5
TGTGCCAGCAGTTACGCTAGCGGCTACGAGCAGTACTTC
CASSYASGYEQYF
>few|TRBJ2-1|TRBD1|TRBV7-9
TGTGCCAGCAGAGTTGACAGGGCGTCCTACAATGAGCAGTTCTTC
CASRVDRASYNEQFF
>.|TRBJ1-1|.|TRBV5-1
TGCGCCAGCAGCCCAGACAGGAACCTAATGAACACTGAAGCTTTCTTT
CASSPDRNLMNTEAFF
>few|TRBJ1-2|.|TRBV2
TGTGCCAGCAGCCGGGACCTCTATGGCTACACCTTC
CASSRDLYGYTF
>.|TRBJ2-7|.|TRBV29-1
TGCAGCGTTCGACTGGGCTACGAGCAGTACTTC
CSVRLGYEQYF
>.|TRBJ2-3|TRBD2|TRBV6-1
TGTGCCAGCAGTGCCATTCGGCTAGCGGGCACAGATACGCAGTATTTT
CASSAIRLAGTDTQYF
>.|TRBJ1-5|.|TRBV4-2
TGTGCCAGCAGCCAAGCGGGGCAGGTCAATCAGCCCCAGCATTTT
CASSQAGQVNQPQHF
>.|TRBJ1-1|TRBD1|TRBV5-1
TGCGCCAGCATCGGCGCAGGGGGCACTGAAGCTTTCTTT
CASIGAGGTEAFF
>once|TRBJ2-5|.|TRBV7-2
TGTGCCAGCAGCTTAGCCGCCGAGACCCAGTACTTC
CASSLAAETQYF
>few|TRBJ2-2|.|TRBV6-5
TGTGCCAGCAGCTCCGCCTCCACCGGGGAGCTGTTTTTT
CASSSASTGELFF
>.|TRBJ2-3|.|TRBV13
TGTGCCAGCAGCTTAGGATATTCCAGGGTGGATGCAGATACGCAGTATTTT
CASSLGYSRVDADTQYF
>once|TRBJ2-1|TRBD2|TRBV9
TGTGCCAGCAGAGCTAGCGGGAACTACAATGAGCAGTTCTTC
CASRASGNYNEQFF
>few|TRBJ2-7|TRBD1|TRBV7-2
TGTGCCAGCAGCTATACCGGGACAGGGCCCTACGAGCAGTACTTC
CASSYTGTGPYEQYF